These 15 T cell receptor beta chains were sequenced from one sample in a study of blood T cell repertoires in COVID-19. Sequencing used immunoSEQ multiplex PCR; TCRdb keeps in-frame clones, though not all of them. The sample comprises 90,000 to 150,000 clones, roughly 76% of which are singletons, and about 10% rests with the top ten. What was sequenced was peripheral blood. These receptors came from a human donor in a cohort sampled during active COVID-19.

The chain couples TRBV6-5 to TRBJ2-7; 12 nucleotides agree with TRBD2. This CDR3 is 15 amino acids long. With 7 bases clipped from V and 9 bases from J, the junction kept 13 bases outside the gene matches. Germline CDR1 is MNHEY and CDR2 is SVGAGI. The CDR3 loop is CASKAPRLAGVGQYF. CDR3 coding DNA: TGTGCCAGCAAAGCTCCGAGACTAGCGGGAGTGGGGCAGTACTTC.

The rearrangement uses TRBV28 and TRBJ1-1, with TRBD1 identical over 8 bases. Germline trimming cut 6 bases from V and 4 bases from J; bases unmatched to any gene: 7. Germline V gene data show CDR1 as MDHEN and CDR2 as SYDVKM. There are 14 residues in the CDR3. CDR3 sequence reads: CASRPTQGGTEAFF. CDR3 DNA: TGTGCCAGCAGGCCAACACAGGGGGGCACTGAAGCTTTCTTT. The variable domain in full, with the rest retrieved from reference TRBV28 and TRBJ1-1, is DVKVTQSSRYLVKRTGEKVFLECVQDMDHENMFWYRQDPGLGLRLIYFSYDVKMKEKGDIPEGYSVSREKKERFSLILESASTNQTSMYLCASRPTQGGTEAFFGQGTRLTVV.

The sample holds many counts of this clone. V gene TRBV12-3 or TRBV12-4 combines with J gene TRBJ1-2; D gene unclear. The CDR3 runs 13 residues. Between the trimmed V and J ends, which lost 3 bases and 5 bases, there was a span of 10 bases. This chain's CDR3 is CASSFQQVYGYTF. The CDR3 region has the DNA TGTGCCAGCAGTTTTCAGCAGGTATATGGCTACACCTTC.

The chain carries TRBV28 and TRBJ2-7; weak D call: TRBD1 (5 bases). The V and J ends lost 3 bases and 9 bases respectively, with 9 bases between them. The germline V gene encodes CDR1 MDHEN and CDR2 SYDVKM. There are 11 residues in the CDR3. The CDR3 DNA sequence: TGTGCCAGCAGTTTTGCAGGGCCGCAGTACTTC. The encoded protein is CASSFAGPQYF.

CDR3 DNA sequence: TGCGCCAGCAGCCAGGGGTCCTGGGGCGCGAGCAATCAGCCCCAGCATTTT. Its translation: CASSQGSWGASNQPQHF. The genes are TRBV4-3 and TRBJ1-5, with D maybe TRBD1 (5 bases). Germline V gene data show CDR1 as LGHNA and CDR2 as YSLEER. The CDR3 has 17 residues. The ends were cut back, 3 bases at V and 1 base at J, with 16 bases in the middle.

This rearrangement joins TRBV7-6 to TRBJ2-1; 10 positions match TRBD2. CDR3 length: 16 amino acids. Germline trimming cut 1 base from V and 7 bases from J; bases unmatched to any gene: 7. Germline V lookup: CDR1 SGHVS, CDR2 FNYEAQ. CDR3 region: CASSLGASGRGNEQFF. The CDR3 nucleotides read TGTGCCAGCAGCTTAGGGGCTAGCGGGAGAGGGAATGAGCAGTTCTTC.

This chain connects TRBV3-1 (or the pseudogene TRBV3-2) to TRBJ2-2, with TRBD2 matching over 9 bases. V gave up 8 bases and J gave up 6 bases; unmatched junction bases: 10. CDR3 length equals 15 residues. The germline gives CDR1 LGHDT, CDR2 YNNKEL (reference sequence). The CDR3 nucleotides read TGTGCCAGCCGACTTAGCGCGGGAGGGGCCGGGGAGCTGTTTTTT. Residues: CASRLSAGGAGELFF.

The chain carries TRBV4-2 and TRBJ2-7; the match to TRBD2 covers 7 bases. Germline V lookup: CDR1 LGHNA, CDR2 YNFKEQ. Germline trimming cut 0 bases from V and 3 bases from J; bases unmatched to any gene: 11. The CDR3 totals 17 residues. CDR3 nucleotides: TGTGCCAGCAGCCAAGATTTGGGGCGGGAGTACGGCTACGAGCAGTACTTC. Translating gives CASSQDLGREYGYEQYF.

The chain has TRBV19 and TRBJ1-4; TRBD1 is a possible D gene (5 bases). The ends were cut back, 6 bases at V and 0 bases at J, with 26 bases in the middle. The V gene's germline CDR1 is LNHDA and CDR2 SQIVND (reference sequence). CDR3 length: 20 amino acids. The CDR3 DNA reads as TGTGCCAGTAGCATTATCGTAGACAGTACCACCCCCGCAACTAATGAAAAACTGTTTTTT. It specifies CASSIIVDSTTPATNEKLFF. The full variable domain, rest sourced from reference TRBV19 and TRBJ1-4, is DGGITQSPKYLFRKEGQNVTLSCEQNLNHDAMYWYRQDPGQGLRLIYYSQIVNDFQKGDIAEGYSVSREKKESFPLTVTSAQKNPTAFYLCASSIIVDSTTPATNEKLFFGSGTQLSVL.

The chain joins TRBV24-1 to TRBJ1-4, with D unresolved. The CDR3 runs 13 residues. From germline, CDR1 is KGHDR and CDR2 SFDVKD. The V gene lost 5 bases and the J gene lost 7 bases, with 10 bases spanning the gap. This CDR3 reads CATSAGEVEKLFF. The CDR3 DNA reads as TGTGCCACCAGTGCCGGGGAGGTTGAAAAACTGTTTTTT.

The chain recombines TRBV13 with TRBJ2-6; TRBD1 agrees at 8 bases. CDR3 size: 18 residues. J gave up 0 bases and V 2 bases, and 6 bases lay outside the gene matches. The V gene's germline CDR1 is PRHDT and CDR2 FYEKMQ (reference sequence). The CDR3, as DNA: TGTGCCAGCAGCTTAAGCCGGGACAGGCTCTCTGGGGCCAACGTCCTGACTTTC. Translating it yields CASSLSRDRLSGANVLTF.

This chain connects TRBV3-1 (or the pseudogene TRBV3-2) to TRBJ1-2, with TRBD1 identical over 10 bases. CDR3 length: 17 amino acids. Germline V gives CDR1 LGHDT, CDR2 YNNKEL (reference sequence). Trimming took 3 bases from V and 2 from J; bases not matched to a gene: 9. The CDR3, as DNA: TGTGCCAGCAGCCAGGAGGGGTGGACAGGGGGGAACTATGGCTACACCTTC. Translation: CASSQEGWTGGNYGYTF.

The CDR3, as DNA: TGTGCCAGCAGCGTAGTGCTAGGGGCCTACAATGAGCAGTTCTTC. Protein sequence: CASSVVLGAYNEQFF. The chain is built from TRBV7-3 and TRBJ2-1; D perhaps matches TRBD1 (5 bases). This CDR3 region has 15 residues. Germline V gene data show CDR1 as SGHTA and CDR2 as FQGTGA. V lost 5 bases to trimming and J lost 2 bases, with 13 bases between them.

This clone has ten or more counts. The chain couples TRBV7-9 to TRBJ1-4; tentatively, D is TRBD1 (6 bases). Germline V gene sequence: CDR1 SEHNR, CDR2 FQNEAQ (reference sequence). The CDR3 is made up of 15 amino acids. The V gene lost 1 base and the J gene lost 8 bases, with 14 bases spanning the gap. CDR3 in amino acids: CASSLVLGTREKLFF. In nucleotides, the CDR3 is TGTGCCAGCAGCTTAGTGCTGGGGACAAGGGAAAAACTGTTTTTT.

CDR3 in DNA: TGTGCCAGCAGCCGGCTGGGGGCCAACTCCTACGAGCAGTACTTC. This encodes CASSRLGANSYEQYF. The gene calls are TRBV5-4 and TRBJ2-7; TRBD1 is a possible D gene (6 bases). V was clipped by 4 bases and J by 0 bases, with 14 bases between them. The CDR3 extends over 15 amino acids. Germline V CDR1 and CDR2: SGHNT, YYREEE (reference sequence). The full variable domain, rest sourced from reference TRBV5-4 and TRBJ2-7, is ETGVTQSPTHLIKTRGQQVTLRCSSQSGHNTVSWYQQALGQGPQFIFQYYREEENGRGNFPPRFSGLQFPNYSSELNVNALELDDSALYLCASSRLGANSYEQYFGPGTRLTVT.